The 12 T cell receptor beta chains in this list originate from one sample, sequenced in a study of post-analysis software for immune sequencing data. Study-wide points: Patients had higher frequencies than controls of a handful of TRBV segments, including TRBV5-6, TRBV5-1 and TRBV20-1.

Antigen specificity for these receptors is unknown. TCR beta cDNA libraries had unique molecular identifiers. TCRdb reprocessed the PCR reads via MiXCR and lists one record per CDR3 protein. Of approximately 730,000 distinct CDR3 sequences listed, just over 45% were seen once; the top ten hold 4.9%. Sequencing was carried out using blood. The receptors come from a girl between 10 and 17 years old with multiple sclerosis.

This chain links TRBV12-3 or TRBV12-4 with TRBJ1-1; perhaps TRBD1 as D (6 bases). This CDR3 spans 15 amino acids. Trimming shortened V by 6 bases and J by 6 bases, and 20 bases separated the two germline ends. DNA of the CDR3: TGTGCCAGCAGGCTGACAGGCCCCGAAGGAGCTGAAGCTTTCTTT. Protein product: CASRLTGPEGAEAFF.

Regarding this clonotype: One junction end does not reproduce the germline sequence, and a read error may be involved. This sequence joins TRBV29-1 and TRBJ2-5; 13 nucleotides align to TRBD2. Germline loops: CDR1 SQVTM, CDR2 ANQGSEA. The CDR3 sequence is 15 residues long. CDR3 sequence (DNA): TGCAGCGTTGCACTAGCGGGAGGGTTACAAGAGATCCAGTACTTC. This encodes CSVALAGGLQEIQYF.

This clonotype was seen a few times. The chain couples TRBV20-1 to TRBJ2-6; the D is unclear. V was clipped by 0 bases and J by 4 bases, with 4 bases between them. The CDR3 has 13 amino acids. Germline CDR1 DFQATT, CDR2 SNEGSKA (reference sequence). The CDR3 nucleotides read TGCAGTGCTAGAGAGATGGGGGCCAACGTCCTGACTTTC. It translates to CSAREMGANVLTF.

This chain connects TRBV7-9 to TRBJ1-2, with TRBD1 as a possible D gene (6 bases). This CDR3 has 13 amino acids. Germline CDR1 is SEHNR and CDR2 is FQNEAQ (reference sequence). Trimming pared 5 bases from V and 3 bases from J, leaving 10 bases between. The CDR3 loop reads CASSNGQYYGYTF. The CDR3 region has the DNA TGTGCCAGCAGCAACGGACAGTACTATGGCTACACCTTC.

The CDR3 DNA reads as TGTGCCAGCAGTTTAGCGTGGGAGCTACAAGAGACCCAGTACTTC. Its protein product is CASSLAWELQETQYF. The V and J genes are TRBV12-3 or TRBV12-4 and TRBJ2-5, with D possibly TRBD2 on 5 matching bases. Trimming took off 0 bases at V and 2 bases at J, with 10 bases between the two ends. The CDR3 extends over 15 amino acids.

The chain links TRBV20-1 to TRBJ2-5, with TRBD2 identical over 12 bases. V was pared by 6 bases and J by 2 bases, with 10 bases of the junction left unmatched. The germline V gene has CDR1 DFQATT and CDR2 SNEGSKA (reference sequence). This CDR3 has 16 residues. In DNA form, the CDR3 reads TGCAGTGCACGACTAGCGGGAGTTCCGTGGCAAGAGACCCAGTACTTC. As protein: CSARLAGVPWQETQYF.

The chain links TRBV7-9 to TRBJ2-3, with D possibly matching TRBD2 (5 bases). This CDR3 region has 15 residues. From germline, CDR1 is SEHNR and CDR2 FQNEAQ (reference sequence). V gave up 2 bases and J gave up 3 bases, with 12 bases separating them. DNA of the CDR3: TGTGCCAGCAGCTTATCCACGGGGATGACAGATACGCAGTATTTT. Protein: CASSLSTGMTDTQYF.

The rearrangement joins TRBV3-1 to TRBJ2-5; TRBD2 might be the D (5 bases). The CDR3 runs to 17 residues. The V end lost 0 bases, the J end lost 4 bases, and 18 bases lay between the germline ends. Germline V gives CDR1 LGHDT, CDR2 YNNKEL (reference sequence). CDR3 DNA sequence: TGTGCCAGCAGCCAAGACCCCAGCCCAGCGGTGGGAGAGACCCAGTACTTC. This sequence encodes CASSQDPSPAVGETQYF.

V usage is TRBV12-3 or TRBV12-4 and J usage is TRBJ2-1; TRBD1 matches at 7 bases. V dropped 5 bases and J dropped 6; count of bases not matched to a gene: 7. The CDR3 loop spans 14 amino acids. CDR3: CASSPVAGGNEQFF. In DNA, the CDR3 is TGTGCCAGCAGTCCGGTGGCAGGGGGCAATGAGCAGTTCTTC.

This clonotype was counted ten times or more. This chain connects TRBV4-3 to TRBJ2-3; 14 positions agree with TRBD2. The CDR3 is 19 amino acids. Germline CDR1 reads LGHNA; CDR2 reads YSLEER. With 1 base clipped from V and 0 bases from J, the junction kept 6 bases outside the gene matches. CDR3 sequence reads: CASSQAGLAGGTSTDTQYF. CDR3 DNA: TGCGCCAGCAGCCAAGCAGGACTAGCGGGAGGAACTAGCACAGATACGCAGTATTTT.

The chain employs TRBV6-2 or TRBV6-3 and TRBJ2-7; 10 nucleotides agree with TRBD1. This CDR3 region has 14 residues. V was pared by 4 bases and J by 4 bases, with 4 bases of the junction left unmatched. The germline CDR1 and CDR2 sequences are MNHEY and SVGEGT. DNA of the CDR3: TGTGCCAGCAGTTGGGGACAGGGGAAATACGAGCAGTACTTC. Its protein is CASSWGQGKYEQYF.

This clonotype was seen a handful of times. The J gene is TRBJ2-1, the V gene TRBV5-1; D remains ambiguous. Between the trimmed V and J ends, which lost 0 bases and 5 bases, there was a span of 9 bases. Germline CDR1 reads SGHRS; CDR2 reads YFSETQ. The CDR3 has 14 residues. The CDR3 DNA reads TGCGCCAGCAGCTTGGCCCCTGACGACAATGAGCAGTTCTTC. Translated, it gives CASSLAPDDNEQFF.